The 9 T cell receptor beta chains listed next were all sequenced from one sample in a study of blood T cells in healthy people across ages. The use of a sample-barcoded 5' primer and a J-beta primer mix characterized a second PCR of roughly 7 to 11 cycles. From the 5' RACE reads, TCRdb called clonotypes with MiXCR, one entry per CDR3 protein. The top ten hold around 9.2% of the sample, which has approximately 760,000 distinct CDR3 sequences, around 25% seen once. This same sample was also taken into another study, of T cells of mothers and their children.

Material for sequencing was blood. All receptors derive from a boy younger than 18 in good health.

This clonotype has more than one count but fewer than ten. V gene TRBV3-1 combines with J gene TRBJ2-1; D remains ambiguous. Looked up from germline, CDR1 is LGHDT and CDR2 is YNNKEL (reference sequence). V lost 3 bases, J lost 3 bases, and 9 bases lay in between. The CDR3 is 14 amino acids. The CDR3 region is CASSQAWDYNEQFF. The CDR3 nucleotides read TGTGCCAGCAGCCAGGCCTGGGACTACAATGAGCAGTTCTTC.

The chain has TRBV11-3 and TRBJ2-3, with 7 positions matching TRBD1. The CDR3 contains 13 residues. J was trimmed by 10 bases and V by 4 bases; bases with no gene match: 8. CDR1 and CDR2 from the germline V gene are SGHNT and YENEEA. CDR3 in amino acids: CASSWDNRGAQYF. Written as DNA, the CDR3 is TGTGCCAGCAGCTGGGATAACAGGGGCGCGCAGTATTTT.

This clonotype was detected only a few times. The CDR3: CASSPNQGTSYNEQFF. CDR3 DNA: TGTGCCAGCAGTCCAAATCAGGGTACCTCCTACAATGAGCAGTTCTTC. This chain connects TRBV7-9 to TRBJ2-1; the D gene is possibly TRBD1 (5 bases). Trimming left V 6 bases short and J 0 bases short, with 15 bases between. This CDR3 is 16 amino acids long. Germline V gives CDR1 SEHNR, CDR2 FQNEAQ (reference sequence).

The table lists this clonotype with a count of one. V and J are TRBV5-4 and TRBJ2-3; 10 bases align to TRBD2. Looked up from germline, CDR1 is SGHNT and CDR2 is YYREEE (reference sequence). CDR3 length equals 17 residues. The J segment lost 5 bases and the V segment lost 4 bases, leaving 13 bases of the junction unmatched. Written as DNA, the CDR3 is TGTGCCAGCAGCCCCAAATTCCGGCCTAGCGGGGGAGATACGCAGTATTTT. Residues: CASSPKFRPSGGDTQYF.

This clonotype occurred a few times. This chain uses TRBV2 with TRBJ2-4; D gene uncertain. This CDR3 is 15 amino acids long. V lost 2 bases, J lost 1 base, and 9 bases lay in between. Per germline, CDR1 SNHLY and CDR2 FYNNEI. The DNA for the CDR3 is TGTGCCAGCAGTGAATTGTTGGGGGCCAAAAACATTCAGTACTTC. This gives the protein CASSELLGAKNIQYF.

The rearrangement links TRBV25-1 to TRBJ2-2; D possibly corresponds to TRBD2 (7 bases). CDR1 MGHDK and CDR2 SYGVNS come from the germline V gene. V lost 8 bases, J lost 4 bases, and 11 bases lay in between. The CDR3 totals 13 residues. The CDR3 here is CASRGARTGELFF. The DNA for the CDR3 is TGTGCCAGCCGGGGGGCGCGCACCGGGGAGCTGTTTTTT.

J is TRBJ1-4 and V is TRBV6-1, with a weak D call TRBD1 (5 bases). The CDR3 is 17 amino acids. Looked up from germline, CDR1 is MNHNS and CDR2 is SASEGT. V gave up 10 bases and J gave up 6 bases, with 27 bases separating them. CDR3 coding DNA: TGTGCCACTTCCCCTCGGGACGGCTCTCCCTTCTATGAAAAACTGTTTTTT. Translating it yields CATSPRDGSPFYEKLFF.

In nucleotides, the CDR3 is TGTGCCACCAGTGATTCGGTGGAGACCCAGTACTTC. Its protein product is CATSDSVETQYF. The J gene is TRBJ2-1, the V gene TRBV24-1; D remains ambiguous. The J call may not be correct, given that the DNA end is closer to TRBJ2-5. The CDR3 totals 12 residues. In germline, CDR1 is KGHDR, CDR2 SFDVKD.

This clonotype has more than one count but fewer than ten. The chain combines TRBV20-1 with TRBJ2-5, with D unresolved. The CDR3 runs to 14 residues. V lost 0 bases and J lost 2, with 10 bases in between. Germline CDR1 is DFQATT and CDR2 is SNEGSKA (reference sequence). CDR3 DNA: TGCAGTGCTAGAGAGTTGAAGGGTCAAGAGACCCAGTACTTC. This codes for CSARELKGQETQYF.